Listed here are 14 T cell receptor beta chains from one sample, sequenced in a study of T cells in Graves' hyperthyroidism and ophthalmopathy. What was amplified from RNA transcripts were TCR beta CDR3 regions. TCR CDR3 underwent first-round RT-PCR with the HTBI primer set. MiXCR, run by TCRdb on the multiplex PCR reads, gives a single entry per CDR3 protein. The repertoire holds some 620,000 distinct CDR3 sequences, about 16% seen once, with less than 4.5% in the top ten. The sequenced sample was blood. All receptors derive from a woman in her 30s with Graves' hyperthyroidism.

The chain employs TRBV6-1 and TRBJ2-1; D not certain. CDR1 and CDR2 from the germline V gene are MNHNS and SASEGT. This CDR3 spans 14 amino acids. The germline V and J ends were trimmed by 6 bases and 0 bases, with 9 bases remaining between them. The CDR3 bases are TGTGCCAGCAGATTGCCGGGCTCCTACAATGAGCAGTTCTTC. As protein: CASRLPGSYNEQFF.

The V call is TRBV2, the J call TRBJ2-1; perhaps TRBD1 as D (6 bases). V lost 9 bases and J 5 bases, leaving 20 bases between the germline ends. Germline V lookup: CDR1 SNHLY, CDR2 FYNNEI. The CDR3 contains 15 residues. Here the CDR3 reads CARTTEKGDHNEQFF. CDR3 sequence (DNA): TGTGCCAGAACCACCGAAAAGGGGGACCACAATGAGCAGTTCTTC.

This clonotype occurred many times. The chain combines TRBV3-1 with TRBJ1-2; D gene unclear. Trimming removed 1 base at V and 6 bases at J, with 9 bases between. Germline V gene data show CDR1 as LGHDT and CDR2 as YNNKEL (reference sequence). This CDR3 region has 13 residues. CDR3 sequence (DNA): TGTGCCAGCAGCCAAGGGACTCCGGATGGCTACACCTTC. Its protein is CASSQGTPDGYTF.

The chain uses TRBV6-1 and TRBJ2-3, with no clear D. Trimming shortened V by 6 bases and J by 2 bases, and 6 bases separated the two germline ends. The germline V gene encodes CDR1 MNHNS and CDR2 SASEGT. The CDR3 totals 12 residues. The CDR3 loop is CASRGITDTQYF. DNA for the CDR3: TGTGCCAGCAGAGGGATCACAGATACGCAGTATTTT.

V usage is TRBV12-5 and J usage is TRBJ2-5; 8 positions agree with TRBD2. The V gene end was trimmed by 3 bases and the J gene end by 1 base; junction bases not matched to a gene: 4. CDR3 length equals 15 residues. The germline V gene encodes CDR1 LGHNT and CDR2 FRNRAP. DNA of the CDR3: TGTGCTAGTGGTTTCCCCGGGACTAGCCAAGAGACCCAGTACTTC. This gives the protein CASGFPGTSQETQYF.

This clonotype was seen repeatedly, ten times or more. The chain couples TRBV27 to TRBJ2-3; no clear D gene. This CDR3 contains 14 residues. The ends were cut back, 4 bases at V and 4 bases at J, with 12 bases in the middle. Per the germline V gene, CDR1 is MNHEY and CDR2 is SMNVEV (reference sequence). CDR3 loop: CASSSTHSADTQYF. In DNA form, the CDR3 reads TGTGCCAGCAGTTCCACTCACAGTGCAGATACGCAGTATTTT.

This clonotype was detected ten times or more. This chain joins TRBV28 and TRBJ2-1, with D perhaps being TRBD1 or TRBD2 (5 bases each). CDR3 size: 12 residues. Per the germline V gene, CDR1 is MDHEN and CDR2 is SYDVKM. V lost 11 bases to trimming and J lost 2 bases, with 10 bases between them. The CDR3 nucleotides read TGTGCCGGGGGTCCGACCTACAATGAGCAGTTCTTC. This codes for CAGGPTYNEQFF.

As to this clonotype: This may be a read error: a much more frequent sequence differs by one nucleotide. The chain combines TRBV29-1 with TRBJ1-1; D is uncertain. The CDR3 loop spans 13 amino acids. Trimming took off 1 base at V and 8 bases at J, with 14 bases between the two ends. CDR1 and CDR2 (germline): SQVTM, ANQGSEA. The DNA of the CDR3 is TGCAGCGTTGAAGGTGTTATTGGTTCGGAAGCTTTCTTT. Amino acids: CSVEGVIGSEAFF.

This clonotype was detected ten times or more. The chain combines TRBV15 with TRBJ2-4; D remains unclear. The CDR3 has 12 residues. CDR1 is LNHNV, CDR2 YYDKDF, per germline (reference sequence). Deletions cut 1 base from V and 5 bases from J, with 3 bases between. Here the CDR3 reads CATSRAQNIQYF. CDR3 nucleotide sequence: TGTGCCACCAGCAGAGCACAAAACATTCAGTACTTC.

This clonotype was observed a few times. A much larger clone is a single base away; this may be a read error. The gene calls are TRBV6-5 and TRBJ1-5, with D uncertain. The CDR3 is made up of 13 amino acids. Between the trimmed V and J ends, which lost 2 bases and 4 bases, there was a span of 6 bases. Germline V lookup: CDR1 MNHEY, CDR2 SVGAGI. DNA of the CDR3: TGTGCCAGCAGTTACAATAGGAATCAGCCCCAGCATTTT. Translating gives CASSYNRNQPQHF.

The gene calls are TRBV28 and TRBJ1-4; perhaps TRBD1 as D (5 bases). CDR1 and CDR2 (germline): MDHEN, SYDVKM. CDR3 length: 15 amino acids. Trimming shortened V by 3 bases and J by 5 bases, and 13 bases separated the two germline ends. CDR3 sequence: CASSFGAAPNEKLFF. The CDR3 bases are TGTGCCAGCAGTTTCGGGGCAGCGCCCAATGAAAAACTGTTTTTT.

This clonotype showed up many times. The V and J genes are TRBV2 and TRBJ2-1; 10 nucleotides line up with TRBD2. Germline V gives CDR1 SNHLY, CDR2 FYNNEI. Trimming cost V 2 bases and J 7 bases; bases outside gene matches: 2. The CDR3 has 14 amino acids. DNA for the CDR3: TGTGCCAGCAGTGAAAGAGCGGGAGGGAATGAGCAGTTCTTC. Translation gives CASSERAGGNEQFF.

Only a few counts were recorded for this clonotype. V and J are TRBV20-1 and TRBJ1-2; D is unresolved. The CDR3 has 10 residues. The germline V and J ends were trimmed by 6 bases and 8 bases, with 10 bases remaining between them. CDR1 and CDR2 (germline): DFQATT, SNEGSKA (reference sequence). The CDR3 region has the DNA TGCAGTGCACCGCAGAGCGGCTACACCTTC. It encodes CSAPQSGYTF.

This clonotype was recorded at least ten times. V usage is TRBV2 and J usage is TRBJ2-7, with D perhaps TRBD1 (6 bases). V lost 5 bases and J 3 bases, leaving 11 bases between the germline ends. Germline V lookup: CDR1 SNHLY, CDR2 FYNNEI. The CDR3 runs 13 residues. The CDR3 DNA reads as TGTGCCAGCAGTAAGGACAGAAACTACGAGCAGTACTTC. Protein: CASSKDRNYEQYF.